The entry below gives a single TCR beta chain sequence along with its context. Its specificity is unknown. The CDR3 sequence is 16 residues long. Trimming removed 0 bases from V and 4 bases from J, with 12 bases in between. Germline-derived CDR1 and CDR2 are MNHEY and SVGAGI. Produced via immunoSEQ multiplex PCR; TCRdb's table is partial and in-frame only. The table includes approximately 4,900 clones, roughly three quarters detected once. The sample originates from a study of tissue T cells after allogeneic stem cell transplantation. Turning to the study itself: Pathologist review favored tissue samples showing histologically apparent lymphocytes. Study results and caveats: Some tissue clones might be persisting host cells; their alloreactivity or antigen specificity was not determined.

Specimen: tissue from the colon, collected at autopsy. The chain links TRBV6-5 to TRBJ2-2; a possible D gene is TRBD1 (6 bases). The source of this sequence is a female donor older than 55 with lung cancer. CDR3 DNA: TGTGCCAGCAGTTACTCACAGGGAATGGGCACCGGGGAGCTGTTTTTT. Protein product: CASSYSQGMGTGELFF.